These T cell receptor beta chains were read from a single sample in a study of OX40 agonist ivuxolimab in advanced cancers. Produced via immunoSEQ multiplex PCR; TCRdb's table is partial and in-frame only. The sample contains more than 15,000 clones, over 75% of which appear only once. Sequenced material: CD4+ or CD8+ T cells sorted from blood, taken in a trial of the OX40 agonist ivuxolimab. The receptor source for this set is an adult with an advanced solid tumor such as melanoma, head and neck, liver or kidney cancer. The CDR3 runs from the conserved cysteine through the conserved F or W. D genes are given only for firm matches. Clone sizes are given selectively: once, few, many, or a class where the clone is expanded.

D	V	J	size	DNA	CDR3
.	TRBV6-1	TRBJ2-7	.	TGTGCCAGCAGTTTAGGGTCAGTCCACGAGCAGTACTTC	CASSLGSVHEQYF
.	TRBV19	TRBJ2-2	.	TGTGCCAGTAGTATGTTCGGGGGAACCGGGGAGCTGTTTTTT	CASSMFGGTGELFF
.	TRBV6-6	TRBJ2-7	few	TGTGCCAGCAGTTCCCCCCTTAGTTTCTCCTACGAGCAGTACTTC	CASSSPLSFSYEQYF
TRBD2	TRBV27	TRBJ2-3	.	TGTGCCAGCAGTTTACCTGGGGCTAGCGGGAGGGCCGGAACAGATACGCAGTATTTT	CASSLPGASGRAGTDTQYF
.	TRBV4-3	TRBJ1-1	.	TGCGCCAGCAGCCAAGATTGGGGGGGCGGAAACACTGAAGCTTTCTTT	CASSQDWGGGNTEAFF
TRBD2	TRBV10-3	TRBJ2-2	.	TGTGCCATCAGTGGAATAAACCCGGGACTAGCGGGAGTATACACCGGGGAGCTGTTTTTT	CAISGINPGLAGVYTGELFF
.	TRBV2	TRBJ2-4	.	TGTGCCAGCAGTGATCCCCTGATAGGAAACATTCAGTACTTC	CASSDPLIGNIQYF
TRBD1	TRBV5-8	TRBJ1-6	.	TGTGCCAGCAGTTCCTGGGGGTCAACAGGGGACAGGAGTTCACCCCTCCACTTT	CASSSWGSTGDRSSPLHF
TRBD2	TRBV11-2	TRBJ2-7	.	TGTGCCAGCAGCTTAGTCCTGGGGCTAGCGGGAGTGGTGGAGCAGTACTTC	CASSLVLGLAGVVEQYF
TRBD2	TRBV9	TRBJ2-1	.	TGTGCCAGCAGCCCCTGGTCGGGTAGCGGGAGCAATGAGCAGTTCTTC	CASSPWSGSGSNEQFF
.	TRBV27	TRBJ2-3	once	TGTGCCAGCAGTTTATACGGAAAGTACACGCAGTATTTT	CASSLYGKYTQYF
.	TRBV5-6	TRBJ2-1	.	TGTGCCAGCAGCTTGTTAGCGGAGCTGAACTACAATGAGCAGTTCTTC	CASSLLAELNYNEQFF
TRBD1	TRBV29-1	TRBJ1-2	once	TGCAGCGTCTTCGGTCGACAGGGAATTCCTGATGGCTACACCTTC	CSVFGRQGIPDGYTF
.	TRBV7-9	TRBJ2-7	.	TGTGCCAGCAGCTTAGCTGACGGATCCTACGAGCAGTACTTC	CASSLADGSYEQYF
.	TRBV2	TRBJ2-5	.	TGTGCCAGCAGTGAGAGATTACAAGAGACCCAGTACTTC	CASSERLQETQYF
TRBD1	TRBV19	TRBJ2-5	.	TGTGCCAGTAGTACCGAACGACAGGGGTCAGAGACCCAGTACTTC	CASSTERQGSETQYF
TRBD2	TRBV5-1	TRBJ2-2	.	TGCGCCAGCAGCTTGTCGACTAGCGGGGCTAGGGAGCTGTTTTTT	CASSLSTSGARELFF
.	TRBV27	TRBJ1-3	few	TGTGCCAGCAGCCTCCGTGGTATAGGAAACACCATATATTTT	CASSLRGIGNTIYF
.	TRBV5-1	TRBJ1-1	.	TGCGCCAGCAGCTTGGATCCTGGTCGGGGGGCTTTCTTT	CASSLDPGRGAFF
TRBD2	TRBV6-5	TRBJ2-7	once	TGTGCCAGCAGTTATGGGACTAGCGGGAGCTACGAGCAGTACTTC	CASSYGTSGSYEQYF
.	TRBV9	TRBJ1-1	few	TGTGCCAGCAGCGTAAGCTCAGGTATGAACACTGAAGCTTTCTTT	CASSVSSGMNTEAFF
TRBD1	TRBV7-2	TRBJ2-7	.	TGTGCCAGCTACTCAGGGGGCCTCGAGCAGTACTTC	CASYSGGLEQYF
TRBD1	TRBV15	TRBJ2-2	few	TGTGCCACCCGACAGGGGGCAAACACCGGGGAGCTGTTTTTT	CATRQGANTGELFF
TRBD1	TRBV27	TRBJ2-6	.	TGTGCCAGCAGTTTATACCCCAGACAGGGAATCATCTCTGGGGCCAACGTCCTGACTTTC	CASSLYPRQGIISGANVLTF
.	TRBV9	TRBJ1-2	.	TGTGCCAGCAGCGATGGGGCCTACTATGGCTACACCTTC	CASSDGAYYGYTF
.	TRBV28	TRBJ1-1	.	TGTGCCAGCAGTTTACTGCCCACTGAAGCTTTCTTT	CASSLLPTEAFF
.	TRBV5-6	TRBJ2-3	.	TGTGCCAGCAGCGATCTGGAGGGGACTAGCACAGATACGCAGTATTTT	CASSDLEGTSTDTQYF
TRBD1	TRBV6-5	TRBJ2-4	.	TGTGCCAGCAGTTACGAGGGGGCCACAGCCAAAAACATTCAGTACTTC	CASSYEGATAKNIQYF
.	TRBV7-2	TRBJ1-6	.	TGTGCCAGCAGCTTCTCCCGAGGAGCGTATAATTCACCCCTCCACTTT	CASSFSRGAYNSPLHF